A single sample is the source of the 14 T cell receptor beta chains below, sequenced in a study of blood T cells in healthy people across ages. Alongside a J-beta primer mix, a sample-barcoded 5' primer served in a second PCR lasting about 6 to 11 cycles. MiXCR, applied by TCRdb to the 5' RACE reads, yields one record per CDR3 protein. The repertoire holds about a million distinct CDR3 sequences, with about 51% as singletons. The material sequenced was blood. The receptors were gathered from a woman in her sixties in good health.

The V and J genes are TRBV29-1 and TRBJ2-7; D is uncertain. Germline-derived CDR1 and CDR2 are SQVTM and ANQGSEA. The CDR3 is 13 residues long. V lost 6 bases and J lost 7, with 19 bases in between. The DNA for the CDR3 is TGCAGCGTCCTCACGGGTGGCAAAACAGAGCAGTACTTC. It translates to CSVLTGGKTEQYF.

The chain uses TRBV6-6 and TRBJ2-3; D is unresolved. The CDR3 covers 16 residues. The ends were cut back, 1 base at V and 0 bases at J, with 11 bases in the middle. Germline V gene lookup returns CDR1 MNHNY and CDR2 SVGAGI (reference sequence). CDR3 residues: CASSYLGDPSTDTQYF. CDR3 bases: TGTGCCAGCAGTTACTTAGGCGATCCTAGCACAGATACGCAGTATTTT.

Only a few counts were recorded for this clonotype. The CDR3 reads CSAERSSGTLSYEQYF. CDR3 in DNA: TGCAGTGCCGAGAGGTCTAGCGGTACTTTAAGCTACGAGCAGTACTTC. This chain uses TRBV20-1 with TRBJ2-7; 7 bases map to TRBD2. CDR1 and CDR2 (germline): DFQATT, SNEGSKA (reference sequence). This CDR3 region has 16 residues. The junction had 17 bases not matched to a gene; V was cut back by 6 bases and J by 3 bases.

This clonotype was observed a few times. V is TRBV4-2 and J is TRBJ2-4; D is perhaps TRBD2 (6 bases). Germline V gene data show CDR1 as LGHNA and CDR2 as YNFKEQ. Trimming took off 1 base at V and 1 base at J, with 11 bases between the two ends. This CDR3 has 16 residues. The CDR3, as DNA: TGTGCCAGCAGCCAAGTCGGAGGAGGGGCCAAAAACATTCAGTACTTC. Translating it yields CASSQVGGGAKNIQYF.

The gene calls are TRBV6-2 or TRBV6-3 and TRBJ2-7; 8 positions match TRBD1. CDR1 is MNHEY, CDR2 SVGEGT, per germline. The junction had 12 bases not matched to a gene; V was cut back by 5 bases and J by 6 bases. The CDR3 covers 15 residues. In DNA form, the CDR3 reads TGTGCCAGCAGTCAGCCTCGGACAGGGTCGTCCGAGCAGTACTTC. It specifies CASSQPRTGSSEQYF.

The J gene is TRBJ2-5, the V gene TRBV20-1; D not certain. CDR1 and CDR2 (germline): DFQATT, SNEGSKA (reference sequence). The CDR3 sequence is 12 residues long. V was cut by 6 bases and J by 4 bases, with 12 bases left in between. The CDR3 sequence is CSAHERAETQYF. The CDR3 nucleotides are TGCAGTGCCCACGAGAGAGCAGAGACCCAGTACTTC.

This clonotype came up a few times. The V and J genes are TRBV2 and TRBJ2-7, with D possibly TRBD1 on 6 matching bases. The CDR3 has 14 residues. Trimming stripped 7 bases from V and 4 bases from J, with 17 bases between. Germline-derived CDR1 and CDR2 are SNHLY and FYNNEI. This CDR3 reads CASNLYRVSYEQYF. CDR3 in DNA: TGTGCCAGCAATCTTTACAGGGTATCATACGAGCAGTACTTC.

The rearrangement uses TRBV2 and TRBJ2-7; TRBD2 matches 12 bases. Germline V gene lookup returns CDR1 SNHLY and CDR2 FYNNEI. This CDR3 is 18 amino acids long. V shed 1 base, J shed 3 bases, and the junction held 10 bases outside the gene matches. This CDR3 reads CASSEDSPRTSGNYEQYF. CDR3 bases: TGTGCCAGCAGTGAAGATTCCCCTCGGACTAGCGGGAACTACGAGCAGTACTTC.

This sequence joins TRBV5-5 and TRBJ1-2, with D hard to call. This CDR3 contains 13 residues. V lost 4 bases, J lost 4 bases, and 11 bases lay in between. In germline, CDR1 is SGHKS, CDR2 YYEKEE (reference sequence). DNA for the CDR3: TGTGCCAGCAGCGTTGGACGGCCCTATGGCTACACCTTC. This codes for CASSVGRPYGYTF.

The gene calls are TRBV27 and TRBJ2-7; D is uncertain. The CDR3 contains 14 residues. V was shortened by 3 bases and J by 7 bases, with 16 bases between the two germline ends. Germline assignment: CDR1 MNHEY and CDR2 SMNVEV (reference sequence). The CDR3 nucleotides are TGTGCCAGCAGTTTCGTTAGCAACCTGGGGGAGCAGTACTTC. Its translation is CASSFVSNLGEQYF.

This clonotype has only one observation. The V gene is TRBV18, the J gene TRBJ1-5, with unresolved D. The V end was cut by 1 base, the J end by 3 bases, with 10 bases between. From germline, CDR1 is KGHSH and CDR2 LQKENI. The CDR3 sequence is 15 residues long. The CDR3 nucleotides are TGTGCCAGCTCACCACGGCAGGTTACCAATCAGCCCCAGCATTTT. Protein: CASSPRQVTNQPQHF.

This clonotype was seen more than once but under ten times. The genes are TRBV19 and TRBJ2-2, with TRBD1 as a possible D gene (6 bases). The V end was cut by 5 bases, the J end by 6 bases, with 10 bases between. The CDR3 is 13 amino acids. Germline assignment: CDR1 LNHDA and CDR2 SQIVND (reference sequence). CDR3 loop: CASSGTGSGELFF. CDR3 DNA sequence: TGTGCCAGTAGTGGAACAGGGTCCGGGGAGCTGTTTTTT.

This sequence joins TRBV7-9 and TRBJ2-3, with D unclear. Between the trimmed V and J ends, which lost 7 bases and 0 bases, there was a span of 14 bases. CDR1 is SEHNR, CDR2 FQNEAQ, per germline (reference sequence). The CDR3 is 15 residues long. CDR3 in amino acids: CASKGWDSSTDTQYF. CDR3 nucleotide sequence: TGTGCCAGCAAAGGGTGGGATTCTAGCACAGATACGCAGTATTTT.

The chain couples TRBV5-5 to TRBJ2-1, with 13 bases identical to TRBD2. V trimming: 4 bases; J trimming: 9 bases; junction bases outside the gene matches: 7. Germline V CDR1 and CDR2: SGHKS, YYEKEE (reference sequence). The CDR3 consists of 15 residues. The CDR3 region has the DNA TGTGCCAGCAGCGCTTCACTAGCGGGAGGGCCTGAGCAGTTCTTC. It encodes CASSASLAGGPEQFF.